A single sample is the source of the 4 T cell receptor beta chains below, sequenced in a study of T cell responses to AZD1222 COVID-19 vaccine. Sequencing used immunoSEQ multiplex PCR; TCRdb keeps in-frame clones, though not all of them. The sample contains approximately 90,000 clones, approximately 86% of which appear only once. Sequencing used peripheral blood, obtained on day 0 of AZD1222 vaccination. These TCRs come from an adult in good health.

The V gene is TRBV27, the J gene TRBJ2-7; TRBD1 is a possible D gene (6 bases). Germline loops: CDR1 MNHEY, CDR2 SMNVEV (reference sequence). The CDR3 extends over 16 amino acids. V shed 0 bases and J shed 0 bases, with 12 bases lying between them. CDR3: CASSLSRGMGSYEQYF. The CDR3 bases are TGTGCCAGCAGTTTATCAAGGGGGATGGGCTCCTACGAGCAGTACTTC.

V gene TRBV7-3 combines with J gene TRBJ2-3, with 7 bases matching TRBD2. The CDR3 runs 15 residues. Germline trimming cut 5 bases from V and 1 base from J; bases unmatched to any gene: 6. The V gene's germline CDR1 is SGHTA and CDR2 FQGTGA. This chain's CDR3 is CASSRVGGGTDTQYF. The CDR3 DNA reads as TGTGCCAGCAGCCGGGTGGGAGGGGGCACAGATACGCAGTATTTT. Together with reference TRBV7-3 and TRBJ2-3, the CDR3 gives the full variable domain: GAGVSQTPSNKVTEKGKYVELRCDPISGHTALYWYRQSLGQGPEFLIYFQGTGAADDSGLPNDRFFAVRPEGSVSTLKIQRTERGDSAVYLCASSRVGGGTDTQYFGPGTRLTVL.

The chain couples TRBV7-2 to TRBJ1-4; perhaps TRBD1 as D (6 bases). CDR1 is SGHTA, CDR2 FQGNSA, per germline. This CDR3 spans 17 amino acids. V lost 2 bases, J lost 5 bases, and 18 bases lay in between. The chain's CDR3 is CASSLFLGEGVNEKLFF. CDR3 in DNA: TGTGCCAGCAGCTTATTTCTCGGTGAGGGGGTAAATGAAAAACTGTTTTTT.

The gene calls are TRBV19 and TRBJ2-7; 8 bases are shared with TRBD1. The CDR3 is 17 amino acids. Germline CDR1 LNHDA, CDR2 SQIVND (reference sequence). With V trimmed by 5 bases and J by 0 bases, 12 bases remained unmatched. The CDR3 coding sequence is TGTGCCAGTAGTTCGCGCCTCCGGGACAGGAGCTCCTACGAGCAGTACTTC. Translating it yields CASSSRLRDRSSYEQYF.